This T cell receptor (beta chain) originates from a study of cytomegalovirus exposure and HLA in healthy donors. General study results and limits: The study found most TCR sequences rare, yet found some public TCRs in many donors.

Germline V gene sequence: CDR1 MGHRA, CDR2 YSYEKL. This CDR3 has 14 amino acids. V was pared by 5 bases and J by 3 bases, with 14 bases between. On this clone itself: Antigen specificity is unknown.

13 Jbeta primers and 60 Vbeta primers were used for the PCR. Assay: immunoSEQ multiplex PCR; the TCRdb copy retains only in-frame clones and omits some. There are about 160,000 clones in the sample; approximately 78% occur only once, and more than 0.9% lies in the top ten. The sample comprised PBMCs. This TCR was recovered from a girl aged 2-10 years in good health and CMV-seropositive. The rearrangement links TRBV4-1 to TRBJ2-7; tentative D call: TRBD1 (5 bases). CDR3 nucleotide sequence: TGCGCCAGCAGCTCACTCGCAGACAGCTACGAGCAGTACTTC. Protein sequence: CASSSLADSYEQYF.